This is a list of T cell receptor beta chains from one sample in a study of T cells in localized non-small cell lung cancer. Using immunoSEQ multiplex PCR, the repertoire was profiled, and TCRdb retains in-frame clones only, with some absent. In the table there are some 17,000 clones, more than 70% of which are singletons. Here the sequenced sample was peripheral blood, taken before any cancer treatment. The source is a male donor aged 60 or older with stage III lung adenocarcinoma. Both conserved end residues are part of each CDR3. Fields, in order: CDR3 DNA, CDR3 protein, clone size, V gene, D gene, J gene. D genes are given only for firm matches. Expanded clones are given a class, and other clones once, few, many or no size at all.

TGTGCCAGCAGCTTGGAGCAGTACTATGGCTACACCTTC | CASSLEQYYGYTF | . | TRBV5-4 | . | TRBJ1-2
TGTGCCAGCAGCACCCTGGTGGTGGTTTCTGAAAAACTGTTTTTT | CASSTLVVVSEKLFF | . | TRBV5-5 | . | TRBJ1-4
TGTGCCAGCAGGGGGACAGCCTACAATGAGCAGTTCTTC | CASRGTAYNEQFF | medium-sized | TRBV6-5 | TRBD1 | TRBJ2-1
TGTGCCAGTAGTATAGAGGGCGCGAGACTAGGCTACAATGAGCAGTTCTTC | CASSIEGARLGYNEQFF | once | TRBV19 | . | TRBJ2-1
TGTGCCAGCTCACGCGACAGGGGGAACACTGAAGCTTTCTTT | CASSRDRGNTEAFF | . | TRBV18 | TRBD1 | TRBJ1-1
TGTGCCAGCATCCTTCGGGACAACCTAGCCAAAAACATTCAGTACTTC | CASILRDNLAKNIQYF | . | TRBV11-3 | . | TRBJ2-4
TGTGCCAGCAGCGTACAGGGGGCGGAGCAGTACTTC | CASSVQGAEQYF | . | TRBV2 | TRBD1 | TRBJ2-7
TGTGCCAGCAGCCTTAGCGGGGGGGCCAAAAACATTCAGTACTTC | CASSLSGGAKNIQYF | . | TRBV21-1 | . | TRBJ2-4
TGTGCCAGTAGTAGCGGGGGGTGGAATGAGCAGTTCTTC | CASSSGGWNEQFF | . | TRBV19 | TRBD2 | TRBJ2-1
TGCGCCAGCAGCCAAGATCCAGGACCCTACGAGCAGTACTTC | CASSQDPGPYEQYF | hyperexpanded | TRBV4-1 | . | TRBJ2-7
TGCGCCAGCAGCGCGATGGGAAACTACTATGGCTACACCTTC | CASSAMGNYYGYTF | few | TRBV10-2 | . | TRBJ1-2
TGCAGCGTTGGAAGAGACCCACAGATCAAGAACACTGAAGCTTTCTTT | CSVGRDPQIKNTEAFF | . | TRBV29-1 | . | TRBJ1-1
TGTGCCAGCACCCGTAGGGGGGCTAACAATGAGCAGTTCTTC | CASTRRGANNEQFF | . | TRBV11-2 | . | TRBJ2-1
TGTGCCAGCAGTCACACTCAGGGAAACGGGGAGCTGTTTTTT | CASSHTQGNGELFF | . | TRBV6-1 | . | TRBJ2-2
TGTGCTAGTATTGGGGGGAGCAATCAGCCCCAGCATTTT | CASIGGSNQPQHF | once | TRBV12-5 | . | TRBJ1-5
TGCGCCAGCAGCCAAGATCCGGGACAGGGGACAGATACGCAGTATTTT | CASSQDPGQGTDTQYF | . | TRBV4-1 | TRBD1 | TRBJ2-3
TGTGCCAGCAGCTTCTACAGCGCGAACACTGAAGCTTTCTTT | CASSFYSANTEAFF | . | TRBV7-2 | . | TRBJ1-1
TGCGCCAGCAATCTCGGGGGCACTGGGGACAATGAGCAGTTCTTC | CASNLGGTGDNEQFF | once | TRBV5-1 | . | TRBJ2-1
TGTGCCAGCAGTACCGGGACAGGGTTTGTGCAGTACTTC | CASSTGTGFVQYF | medium-sized | TRBV27 | TRBD1 | TRBJ2-7
TGTGCCAGCAGTTCGCACAGCTCTGGAAACACCATATATTTT | CASSSHSSGNTIYF | . | TRBV28 | . | TRBJ1-3
TGTGCCAGTATCCCTGACAGAAGTAACACTGAAGCTTTCTTT | CASIPDRSNTEAFF | . | TRBV19 | . | TRBJ1-1
TGTGCCAGCAGTTACCAAGCAACTAATGAAAAACTGTTTTTT | CASSYQATNEKLFF | . | TRBV6-5 | . | TRBJ1-4
TGTGCCAGCAGCCCAGGGGACAGGGGGATTCTTAGATCACCCCTCCACTTT | CASSPGDRGILRSPLHF | . | TRBV7-9 | TRBD1 | TRBJ1-6
TGTGCCAGCAGCGGCTGGGGGACTGGTGGGGCCAACGTCCTGACTTTC | CASSGWGTGGANVLTF | . | TRBV13 | . | TRBJ2-6
TGTGCCAGCAGCTCGACCAAACAGAAGGTGAACACTGAAGCTTTCTTT | CASSSTKQKVNTEAFF | . | TRBV13 | . | TRBJ1-1
TGTGCCAGTAGTTTTCCGGGAGGCATCACTGAAGCTTTCTTT | CASSFPGGITEAFF | . | TRBV19 | . | TRBJ1-1
TGTGCCAGCAGACCTTGGGGGGGCCAGGGCTATGGCTACACCTTC | CASRPWGGQGYGYTF | . | TRBV5-6 | . | TRBJ1-2
TGTGCCAGCAGCCTGACAGGGGTGAACACTGAAGCTTTCTTT | CASSLTGVNTEAFF | . | TRBV6-1 | TRBD1 | TRBJ1-1
TGTGCCAGTAGTATTGGTCCCGGGGAGCTGTTTTTT | CASSIGPGELFF | . | TRBV19 | . | TRBJ2-2
TGTGCCAGCAGCACCGGGAAATCTTTCTCTGGAAACACCATATATTTT | CASSTGKSFSGNTIYF | . | TRBV4-2 | . | TRBJ1-3
TGCGCCAGCAGCCAAGGCGCTGAAGGGGTTCGGCTGTTTTTT | CASSQGAEGVRLFF | once | TRBV4-1 | . | TRBJ1-4
TGTGCCATCAGTGAGCAAACAGGGAACAGCAATCAGCCCCAGCATTTT | CAISEQTGNSNQPQHF | . | TRBV10-3 | . | TRBJ1-5
TGTGCCAGCAGCTTGGCGGGAACGAATGCGCAGTATTTT | CASSLAGTNAQYF | . | TRBV5-4 | . | TRBJ2-3
TGTGCCAGCAGTAGGGGGGAAGTGAACACTGAAGCTTTCTTT | CASSRGEVNTEAFF | . | TRBV27 | . | TRBJ1-1
TGTGCCAGCAGTTACTCGGCCAGGGGTAATTCACCCCTCCACTTT | CASSYSARGNSPLHF | once | TRBV6-5 | . | TRBJ1-6
TGTGCCAGCTCCCCGCAACTGACTAGCGGGGGGTCGGGTGGGGCCAACGTCCTGACTTTC | CASSPQLTSGGSGGANVLTF | few | TRBV18 | TRBD2 | TRBJ2-6
TGTGCCAGCAGCTTCGGGACAGCCCAAGAGACCCAGTACTTC | CASSFGTAQETQYF | few | TRBV11-2 | TRBD1 | TRBJ2-5
TGTGCCAGCAGCTTAAGGGACAGGGGTACATACAATGAGCAGTTCTTC | CASSLRDRGTYNEQFF | . | TRBV11-2 | TRBD1 | TRBJ2-1
TGCGCCAGCAGCCCCGGCCCCGGGGGAACCGGGGAGCTGTTTTTT | CASSPGPGGTGELFF | . | TRBV5-1 | . | TRBJ2-2
TGTGCCAGCAGCGTAGGCTCTCCCTCCGGGACAGTGACCTACGAGCAGTACTTC | CASSVGSPSGTVTYEQYF | once | TRBV9 | TRBD1 | TRBJ2-7
TGTGCCAGCAGCGTCGGCAGGGTGGATGAAAAACTGTTTTTT | CASSVGRVDEKLFF | . | TRBV9 | . | TRBJ1-4
TGTGCCAGTAGTATCGGGACTAACATGTACGAGCAGTACTTC | CASSIGTNMYEQYF | . | TRBV19 | TRBD2 | TRBJ2-7
TGCGCCAGCAGTCATAGGCCGTGGGCCGGGGAGCTGTTTTTT | CASSHRPWAGELFF | . | TRBV23-1 | . | TRBJ2-2
TGTGCCAGCAGTTACTCGGGAAGTTCACCCCTCCACTTT | CASSYSGSSPLHF | . | TRBV6-5 | . | TRBJ1-6